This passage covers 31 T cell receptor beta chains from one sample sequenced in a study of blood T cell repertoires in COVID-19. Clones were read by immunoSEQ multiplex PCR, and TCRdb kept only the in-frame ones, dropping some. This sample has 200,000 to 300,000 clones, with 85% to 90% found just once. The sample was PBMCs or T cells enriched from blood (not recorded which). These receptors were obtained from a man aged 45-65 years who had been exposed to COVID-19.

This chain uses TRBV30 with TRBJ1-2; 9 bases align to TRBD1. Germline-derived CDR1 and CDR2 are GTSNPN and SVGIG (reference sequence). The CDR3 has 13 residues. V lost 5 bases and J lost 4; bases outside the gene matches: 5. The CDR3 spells CAWGGQGGYGYTF. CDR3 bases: TGTGCCTGGGGGGGACAGGGCGGCTATGGCTACACCTTC.

CDR3 protein: CASSVHRTAEAFF. The CDR3 DNA reads as TGTGCCAGCAGTGTCCATAGGACAGCTGAAGCTTTCTTT. V usage is TRBV2 and J usage is TRBJ1-1; possibly TRBD1 for D (6 bases). Germline lookup yields CDR1 SNHLY and CDR2 FYNNEI. The CDR3 contains 13 residues. Trimming took 4 bases from V and 6 from J, leaving 12 bases between them.

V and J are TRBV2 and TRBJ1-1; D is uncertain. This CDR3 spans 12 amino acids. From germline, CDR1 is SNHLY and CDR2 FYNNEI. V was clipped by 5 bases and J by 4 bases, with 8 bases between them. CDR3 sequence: CASSRGGTEAFF. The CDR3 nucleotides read TGTGCCAGCAGTCGGGGTGGCACTGAAGCTTTCTTT.

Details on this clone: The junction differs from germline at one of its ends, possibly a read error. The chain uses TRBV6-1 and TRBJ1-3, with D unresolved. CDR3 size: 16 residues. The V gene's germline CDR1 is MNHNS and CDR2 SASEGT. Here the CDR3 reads CASSEGSDVFGNTIYF. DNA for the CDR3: TGTGCCAGCAGCGAAGGTAGCGACGTGTTTGGAAACACCATATATTTT.

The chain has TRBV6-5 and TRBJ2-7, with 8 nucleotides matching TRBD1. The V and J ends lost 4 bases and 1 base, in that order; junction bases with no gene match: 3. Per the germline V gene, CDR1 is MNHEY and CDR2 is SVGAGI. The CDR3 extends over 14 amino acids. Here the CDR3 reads CASSSRTGSYEQYV. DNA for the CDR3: TGTGCCAGCAGTTCCCGGACAGGGTCCTACGAGCAGTACGTC.

CDR3 residues: CASRRTAILNTEAFF. CDR3 nucleotide sequence: TGTGCCAGCAGGCGTACTGCCATATTGAACACTGAAGCTTTCTTT. This rearrangement joins TRBV27 to TRBJ1-1; no clear D. The germline V gene has CDR1 MNHEY and CDR2 SMNVEV (reference sequence). This CDR3 is built from 15 residues. V gave up 6 bases and J gave up 0 bases, with 14 bases separating them.

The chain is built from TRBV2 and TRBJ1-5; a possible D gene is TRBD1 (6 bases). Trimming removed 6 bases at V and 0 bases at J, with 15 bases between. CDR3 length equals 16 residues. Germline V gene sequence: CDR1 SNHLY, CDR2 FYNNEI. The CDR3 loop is CASSPLGGDSNQPQHF. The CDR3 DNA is TGTGCCAGCAGCCCCTTAGGGGGGGATAGCAATCAGCCCCAGCATTTT. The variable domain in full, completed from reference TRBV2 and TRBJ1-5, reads EPEVTQTPSHQVTQMGQEVILRCVPISNHLYFYWYRQILGQKVEFLVSFYNNEISEKSEIFDDQFSVERPDGSNFTLKIRSTKLEDSAMYFCASSPLGGDSNQPQHFGDGTRLSIL.

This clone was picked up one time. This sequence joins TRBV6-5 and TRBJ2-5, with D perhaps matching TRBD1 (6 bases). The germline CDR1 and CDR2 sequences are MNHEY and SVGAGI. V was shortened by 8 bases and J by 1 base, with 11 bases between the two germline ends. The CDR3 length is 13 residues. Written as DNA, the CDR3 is TGTGCCAGCGTCAGGGGATTCCAAGAGACCCAGTACTTC. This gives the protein CASVRGFQETQYF.

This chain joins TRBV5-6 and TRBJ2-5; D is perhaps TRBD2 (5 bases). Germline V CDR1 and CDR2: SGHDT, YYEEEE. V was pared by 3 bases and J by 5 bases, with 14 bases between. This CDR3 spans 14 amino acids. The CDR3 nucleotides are TGTGCCAGCAGCTATGGGCCCGAGCGGGAGACCCAGTACTTC. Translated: CASSYGPERETQYF.

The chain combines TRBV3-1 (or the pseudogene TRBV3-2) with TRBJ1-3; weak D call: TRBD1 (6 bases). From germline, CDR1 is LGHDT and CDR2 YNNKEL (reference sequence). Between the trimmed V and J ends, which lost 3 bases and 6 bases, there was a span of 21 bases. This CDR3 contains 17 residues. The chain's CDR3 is CASSHPLRGIFENTIYF. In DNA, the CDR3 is TGTGCCAGCAGCCACCCCTTAAGGGGGATCTTTGAAAACACCATATATTTT.

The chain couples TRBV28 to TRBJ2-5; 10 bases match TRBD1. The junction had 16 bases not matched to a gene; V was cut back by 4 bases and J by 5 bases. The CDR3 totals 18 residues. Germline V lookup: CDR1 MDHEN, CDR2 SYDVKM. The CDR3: CASSSLKPDRGQEETQYF. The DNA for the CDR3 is TGTGCCAGCAGTTCACTAAAACCTGACAGGGGGCAAGAGGAGACCCAGTACTTC.

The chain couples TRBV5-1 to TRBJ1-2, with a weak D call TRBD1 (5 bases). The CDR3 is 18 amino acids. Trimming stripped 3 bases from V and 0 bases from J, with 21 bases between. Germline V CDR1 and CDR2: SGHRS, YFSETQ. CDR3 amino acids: CASSSGLDSHHPNYGYTF. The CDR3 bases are TGCGCCAGCAGCTCCGGTCTCGACAGCCATCACCCTAACTATGGCTACACCTTC.

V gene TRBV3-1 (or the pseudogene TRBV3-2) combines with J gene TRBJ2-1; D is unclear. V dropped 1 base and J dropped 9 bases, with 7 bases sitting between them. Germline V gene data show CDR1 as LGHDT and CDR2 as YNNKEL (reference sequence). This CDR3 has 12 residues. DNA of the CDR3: TGTGCCAGCAGCCAAGGATGGAGTGAGCAGTTCTTC. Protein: CASSQGWSEQFF.

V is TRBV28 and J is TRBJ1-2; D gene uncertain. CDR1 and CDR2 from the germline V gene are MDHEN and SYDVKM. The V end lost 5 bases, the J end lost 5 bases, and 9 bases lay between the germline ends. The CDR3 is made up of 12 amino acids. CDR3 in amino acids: CASSTREYGYTF. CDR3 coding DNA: TGTGCCAGCAGTACCCGGGAGTATGGCTACACCTTC.

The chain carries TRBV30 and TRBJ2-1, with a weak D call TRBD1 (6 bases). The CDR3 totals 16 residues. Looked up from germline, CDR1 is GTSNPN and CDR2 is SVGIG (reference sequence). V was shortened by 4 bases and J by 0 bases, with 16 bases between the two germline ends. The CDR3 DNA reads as TGTGCCTGGACTATTGGCACAGGGATCTCCTACAATGAGCAGTTCTTC. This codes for CAWTIGTGISYNEQFF.

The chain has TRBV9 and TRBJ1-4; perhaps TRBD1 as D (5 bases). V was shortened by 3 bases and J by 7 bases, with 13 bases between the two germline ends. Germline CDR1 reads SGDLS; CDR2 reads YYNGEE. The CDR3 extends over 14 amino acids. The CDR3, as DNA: TGTGCCAGCAGCGCCGGGGGGGTTGGTGAAAAACTGTTTTTT. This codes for CASSAGGVGEKLFF.

The CDR3 DNA reads as TGTGCCAGTAGTATAAACAGGGGCGCCTATGGCTACACCTTC. It is translated as CASSINRGAYGYTF. The chain employs TRBV19 and TRBJ1-2; 7 positions agree with TRBD1. The CDR3 runs to 14 residues. Germline CDR1 is LNHDA and CDR2 is SQIVND (reference sequence). After removal of 2 bases from V and 4 bases from J, the junction contained 4 bases not matched to a gene.

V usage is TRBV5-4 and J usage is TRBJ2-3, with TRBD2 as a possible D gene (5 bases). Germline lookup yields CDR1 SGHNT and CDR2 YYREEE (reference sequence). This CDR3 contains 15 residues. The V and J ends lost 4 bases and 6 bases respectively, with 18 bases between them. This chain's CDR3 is CASSPATSSTDTQYF. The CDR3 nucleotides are TGTGCCAGCAGCCCCGCCACTAGTTCAACCGATACGCAGTATTTT.

The CDR3 DNA reads as TGCGCCAGCAGCCATCCTGACAGGGCGAGTGGCGAGCAGTACTTC. Its translation is CASSHPDRASGEQYF. J is TRBJ2-7 and V is TRBV5-1; 7 nucleotides align to TRBD1. J was trimmed by 6 bases and V by 4 bases; bases with no gene match: 13. This CDR3 region has 15 residues. Germline V gene sequence: CDR1 SGHRS, CDR2 YFSETQ.

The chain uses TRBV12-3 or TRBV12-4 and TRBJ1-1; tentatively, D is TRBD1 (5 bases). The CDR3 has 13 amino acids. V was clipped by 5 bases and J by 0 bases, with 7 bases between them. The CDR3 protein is CASSRQLNTEAFF. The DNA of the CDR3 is TGTGCCAGCAGTAGACAGCTGAACACTGAAGCTTTCTTT.

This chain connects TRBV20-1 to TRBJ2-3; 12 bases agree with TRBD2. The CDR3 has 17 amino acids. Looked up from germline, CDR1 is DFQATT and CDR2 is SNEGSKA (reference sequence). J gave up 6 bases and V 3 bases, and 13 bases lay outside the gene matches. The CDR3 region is CSASTLFGLAGGDTQYF. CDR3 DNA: TGCAGTGCTAGTACTTTATTTGGGCTAGCGGGAGGGGATACGCAGTATTTT.

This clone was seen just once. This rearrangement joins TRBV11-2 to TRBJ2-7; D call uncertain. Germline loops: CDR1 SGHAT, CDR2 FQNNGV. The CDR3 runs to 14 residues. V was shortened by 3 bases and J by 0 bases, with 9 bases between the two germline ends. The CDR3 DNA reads TGTGCCAGCAGCTTGAACTACCTCTCCTACGAGCAGTACTTC. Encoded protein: CASSLNYLSYEQYF.

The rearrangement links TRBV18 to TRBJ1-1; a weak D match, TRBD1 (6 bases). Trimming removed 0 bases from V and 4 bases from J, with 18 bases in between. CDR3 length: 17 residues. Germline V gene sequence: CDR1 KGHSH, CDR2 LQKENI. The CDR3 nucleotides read TGTGCCAGCTCACCACCGGGGGGGCAGGGCCTGGTCACTGAAGCTTTCTTT. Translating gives CASSPPGGQGLVTEAFF.

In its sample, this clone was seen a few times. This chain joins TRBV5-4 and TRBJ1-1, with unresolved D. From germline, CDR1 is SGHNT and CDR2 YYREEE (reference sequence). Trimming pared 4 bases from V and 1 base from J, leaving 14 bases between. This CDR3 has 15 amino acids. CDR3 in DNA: TGTGCCAGCAGCCTGAATAATCGGTGGAACACTGAAGCTTTCTTT. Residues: CASSLNNRWNTEAFF.

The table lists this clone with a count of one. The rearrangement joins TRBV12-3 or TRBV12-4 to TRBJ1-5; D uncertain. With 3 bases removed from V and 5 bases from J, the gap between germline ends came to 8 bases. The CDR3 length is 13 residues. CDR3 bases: TGTGCCAGCAGTTTTATTCTTGATCAGCCCCAGCATTTT. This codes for CASSFILDQPQHF.

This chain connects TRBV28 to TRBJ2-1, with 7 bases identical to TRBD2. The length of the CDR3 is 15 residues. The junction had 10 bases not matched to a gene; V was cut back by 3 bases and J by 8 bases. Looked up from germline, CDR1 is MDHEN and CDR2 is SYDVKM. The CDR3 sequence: CASSFLAALEDEQFF. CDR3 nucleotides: TGTGCCAGCAGTTTTCTAGCGGCCTTAGAAGATGAGCAGTTCTTC.

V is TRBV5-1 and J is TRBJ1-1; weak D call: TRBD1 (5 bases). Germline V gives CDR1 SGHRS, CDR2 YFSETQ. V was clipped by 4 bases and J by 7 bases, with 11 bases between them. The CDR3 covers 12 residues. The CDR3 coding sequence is TGCGCCAGCAGCCACACAGGTTTTGAAGCTTTCTTT. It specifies CASSHTGFEAFF.

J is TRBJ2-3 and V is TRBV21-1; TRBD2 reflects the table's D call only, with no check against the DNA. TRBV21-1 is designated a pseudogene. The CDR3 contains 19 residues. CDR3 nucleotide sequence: TGTGCCAGCAGCAAAGAACCGGGACTAGCGGGAGTGGAGACAGATACGCAGTATTTT. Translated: CASSKEPGLAGVETDTQYF.

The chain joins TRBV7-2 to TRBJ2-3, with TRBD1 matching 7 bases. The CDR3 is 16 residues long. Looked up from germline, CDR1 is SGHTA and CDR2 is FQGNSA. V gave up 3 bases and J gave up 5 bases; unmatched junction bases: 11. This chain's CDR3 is CASSFNIAGGLDTQYF. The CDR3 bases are TGTGCCAGCAGCTTTAATATCGCAGGGGGATTAGATACGCAGTATTTT.

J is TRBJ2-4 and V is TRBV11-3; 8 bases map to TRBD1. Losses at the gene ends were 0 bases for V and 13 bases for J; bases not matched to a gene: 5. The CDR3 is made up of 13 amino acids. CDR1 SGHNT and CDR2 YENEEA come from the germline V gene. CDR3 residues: CASSLDTQGGQYF. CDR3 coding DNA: TGTGCCAGCAGCTTAGATACACAGGGGGGACAGTACTTC.

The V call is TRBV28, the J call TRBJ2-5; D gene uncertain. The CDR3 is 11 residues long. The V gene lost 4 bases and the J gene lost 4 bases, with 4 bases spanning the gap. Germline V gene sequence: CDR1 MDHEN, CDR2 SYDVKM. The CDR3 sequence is CASSSGETQYF. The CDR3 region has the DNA TGTGCCAGCAGTTCGGGAGAGACCCAGTACTTC.